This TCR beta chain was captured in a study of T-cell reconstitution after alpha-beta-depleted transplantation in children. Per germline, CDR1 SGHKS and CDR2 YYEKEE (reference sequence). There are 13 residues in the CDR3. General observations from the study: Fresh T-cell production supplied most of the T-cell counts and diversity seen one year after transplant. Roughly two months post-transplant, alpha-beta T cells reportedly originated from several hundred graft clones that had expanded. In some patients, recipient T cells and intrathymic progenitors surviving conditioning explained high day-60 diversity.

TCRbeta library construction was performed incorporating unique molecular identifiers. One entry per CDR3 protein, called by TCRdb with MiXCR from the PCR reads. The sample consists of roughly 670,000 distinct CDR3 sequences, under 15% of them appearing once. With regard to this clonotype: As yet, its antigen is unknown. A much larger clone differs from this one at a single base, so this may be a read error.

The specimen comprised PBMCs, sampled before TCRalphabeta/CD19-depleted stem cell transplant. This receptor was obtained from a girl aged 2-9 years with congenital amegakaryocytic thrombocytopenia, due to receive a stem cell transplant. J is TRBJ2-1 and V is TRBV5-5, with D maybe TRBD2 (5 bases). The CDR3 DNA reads TGTGCCTGCAGCTTGGAGGTGAGGGAGAAGCAGTTCTTC. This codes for CACSLEVREKQFF.